This entry concerns a single TCR beta chain. Its target antigen remains unknown. Per-base qualities were not stored, and no clone one base away is much larger. The data were taken from a study of T cells after yellow fever vaccination (dated by TCRdb to between 2018 and 2021). About the investigation overall: The SMART-Seq v4 Ultra Low Input RNA kit was used to prepare libraries from fractions with low cell numbers. Two healthy male donors made up the cohort, one aged 18 to 29 years and the other aged 30 to 40 years. Blood was collected at multiple timepoints before and after primary and secondary immunization, and bulk PBMC replicates and cell subsets were isolated. To follow T-cell clones before and after both primary and booster YFV17D yellow fever vaccination, bulk TCR alpha and beta repertoires underwent longitudinal sequencing. Overall study outcomes, separate from this receptor: After the booster, most of the clones that had expanded following primary vaccination were detected again (roughly 96% of CD4 and roughly nine tenths of CD8), which suggests that memory was broadly maintained. Compared with the primary T-cell response, the secondary T-cell response was faster but weaker, reaching its peak on day 5 rather than on day 15. A small share of clonotypes was detected in both CD4 and CD8 compartments, with the overlap likely arising from convergent recombination. Computational filtering was needed because FACS-sorted repertoires could contain abundant contaminating clonotypes from the bulk population. Because the study included only a couple of donors, the extent to which the findings can be generalized is limited.

TCR cDNA was synthesized by 5'RACE template switching, which introduced a universal primer site and unique molecular identifiers. Priming for cDNA synthesis came from both the TCR alpha and TCR beta constant segments. Library amplification used two PCR steps, and the second PCR step added sample barcodes and sequencing adapters. Sequencing of libraries was performed on Illumina HiSeq 2500 (2x100 bp) or NovaSeq (2x150 bp). On the study's bioinformatics: Demultiplexing of reads and collapsing into UMI consensus sequences were performed with MIGEC, and V(D)J alignment was carried out with MiXCR. Vaccine-responding clonotypes were identified with edgeR using replicate PBMC samples, with FDR below 0.01 and a log2 fold change above 5 up to day 15 being required. Each bulk clonotype was labeled CD4 or CD8 based on which sequenced repertoire, CD4 or CD8, contained the clonotype at higher abundance. TCRdb reprocessed the public reads (quality trimming at Q25 with fastp, clone calling with MiXCR) and kept in-frame beta chains. Rows with one shared CDR3 protein collapse into an entry with the most common genes and DNA. TCRdb, rather than the study authors, made the V and J calls. In this sample the table shows under 200,000 distinct CDR3 sequences, 6% to 7.5% of which occur a single time. Around 2.3% of the sample is held by the ten biggest clonotypes.

Between the V and J ends, shortened by 6 bases and 0 bases respectively, the junction contains 12 bases. From the cysteine through the phenylalanine, the CDR3 covers 14 amino acids. CDR3 DNA is the only sequence kept; it has 42 bases, read in frame from the first base. CDR1 and CDR2 (SGHRS, YFSETQ) derive from the germline V gene. The sample's treatment or condition label, in plain terms: live attenuated yellow fever vaccine strain. PBMCs were isolated from peripheral blood using a standard Ficoll-Paque protocol. Dynabeads CD4 and CD8 positive selection kits were used to isolate the CD4 and CD8 T-cell fractions. TriZol was used to extract RNA from bulk PBMCs, CD4 and CD8 fractions, and dextramer-positive and dextramer-negative fractions.

This TCR came from a man between 18 and 35 years old who received the YFV17D yellow fever vaccine. Material: CD4+ T cells sorted from PBMCs, obtained about 5 days after the first yellow fever vaccination. The rearranged chain carries TRBV5-1 and TRBJ2-5, with the D segment identity uncertain. The nucleotide sequence is given as TGCGCCAGCACCCGGCGGCCTAACCAAGAGACCCAGTACTTC. Its product reads: CASTRRPNQETQYF. Supplemented by the reference TRBV5-1 and TRBJ2-5 proteins around the CDR3, the complete variable domain is KAGVTQTPRYLIKTRGQQVTLSCSPISGHRSVSWYQQTPGQGLQFLFEYFSETQRNKGNFPGRFSGRQFSNSRSEMNVSTLELGDSALYLCASTRRPNQETQYFGPGTRLLVL.